This record covers a single TCR beta chain. Its antigen is unknown. Nucleic acids came from premalignant or tumor cells enriched by macro-dissection. CDR1 is SGHNT, CDR2 YYREEE, per germline (reference sequence). After removal of 4 bases from V and 6 bases from J, the junction contained 6 bases not matched to a gene. CDR3 size: 14 residues. These data originate in a study of immune evolution from preneoplasia to lung adenocarcinoma. Overall study results and limits: KRAS-mutant nodules had the highest T cell clonality. Top clone frequencies peaked in normal lung, apparently declining through invasive adenocarcinoma.

The method was immunoSEQ multiplex PCR; TCRdb's version includes in-frame clones alone and lacks a portion of them. The sample shows 4,000 to 5,500 clones, around 86% of them seen only once. Sample: FFPE lung adenocarcinoma in situ tissue. The receptor's source is a person in their 70s with lung adenocarcinoma. V usage is TRBV5-4 and J usage is TRBJ1-4, with 7 bases identical to TRBD1. CDR3 loop: CASSPMGTDEKLFF. The DNA for the CDR3 is TGTGCCAGCAGCCCCATGGGGACAGATGAAAAACTGTTTTTT. The full variable domain, rest sourced from reference TRBV5-4 and TRBJ1-4, is ETGVTQSPTHLIKTRGQQVTLRCSSQSGHNTVSWYQQALGQGPQFIFQYYREEENGRGNFPPRFSGLQFPNYSSELNVNALELDDSALYLCASSPMGTDEKLFFGSGTQLSVL.